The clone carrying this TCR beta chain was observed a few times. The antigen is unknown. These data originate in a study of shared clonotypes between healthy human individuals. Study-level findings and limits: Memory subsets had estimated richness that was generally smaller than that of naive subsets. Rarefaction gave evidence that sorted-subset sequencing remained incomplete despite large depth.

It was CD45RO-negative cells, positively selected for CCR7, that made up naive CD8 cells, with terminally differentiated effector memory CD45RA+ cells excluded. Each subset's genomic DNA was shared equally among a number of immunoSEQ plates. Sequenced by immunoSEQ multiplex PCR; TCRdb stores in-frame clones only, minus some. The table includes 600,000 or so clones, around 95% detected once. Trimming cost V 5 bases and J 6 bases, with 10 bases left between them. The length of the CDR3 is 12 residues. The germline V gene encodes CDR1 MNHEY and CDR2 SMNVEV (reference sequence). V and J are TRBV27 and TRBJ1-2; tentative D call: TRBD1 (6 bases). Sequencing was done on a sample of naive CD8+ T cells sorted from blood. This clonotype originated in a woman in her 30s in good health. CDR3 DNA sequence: TGTGCCAGCAGTACAGGGTCGAATGGCTACACCTTC. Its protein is CASSTGSNGYTF.